These T cell receptor beta chains were read from a single sample in a study of T cells in Graves' hyperthyroidism and ophthalmopathy. MiXCR, run by TCRdb on the multiplex PCR reads, gives a single entry per CDR3 protein. Of over 350,000 distinct CDR3 sequences in the sample, over 12% were seen once. The sequenced material came from blood. These receptors came from a man between 50 and 59 years old with Graves' ophthalmopathy. CDR3s include the opening cysteine and the closing phenylalanine or tryptophan. Fields, in order: J gene, V gene, CDR3 protein.

>TRBJ1-1|TRBV29-1
CSAQGQANTEAFF
>TRBJ2-7|TRBV10-2
CASSEPGQGYEQYF
>TRBJ2-1|TRBV28
CASSLPSVHNEQFF
>TRBJ2-7|TRBV12-3/TRBV12-4
CASSFSGAYEQYF
>TRBJ2-2|TRBV10-3
CAITTGAGGELFF
>TRBJ2-7|TRBV3-1
CASSLGATYEQYF
>TRBJ2-7|TRBV20-1
CSAPRQGITYEQYF
>TRBJ2-3|TRBV5-1
CASSLAPSGSTDTQYF
>TRBJ2-1|TRBV7-2
CASSRGQGTDEQFF
>TRBJ1-5|TRBV28
CASSLFGDQPQHF
>TRBJ2-1|TRBV3-1
CASSYLSPDEQFF
>TRBJ1-2|TRBV20-1
CSAAVGLSNGYTF
>TRBJ1-1|TRBV25-1
CASSASYRRHTEAFF
>TRBJ2-5|TRBV18
CASSPMSAGKEGETQYF
>TRBJ2-1|TRBV24-1
CATSRDRIYNEQFF
>TRBJ2-7|TRBV6-2/TRBV6-3
CASSYPPTSGSSYEQYF
>TRBJ2-1|TRBV2
CASSEASGVGHF
>TRBJ2-1|TRBV20-1
CSARDSRTLPGNEQFF
>TRBJ2-3|TRBV28
CASSSQGGGTDTQYF
>TRBJ2-1|TRBV6-1
CASSGILRGNEQFF
>TRBJ2-3|TRBV5-1
CASSRETSAYTDTQYF
>TRBJ2-2|TRBV12-3/TRBV12-4
CASSTGAGELFF
>TRBJ2-7|TRBV5-6
CASSLGRRQGSYEQYF
>TRBJ2-5|TRBV7-2
CASSSGTVGETQYF
>TRBJ2-3|TRBV29-1
CSVATSTDTQYF
>TRBJ2-1|TRBV20-1
CSARSRPDASYNEQFF
>TRBJ1-5|TRBV5-8
CASSVGRTNQPQHF
>TRBJ2-7|TRBV7-6
CASSSRQESYEQYF
>TRBJ2-2|TRBV6-1
CASRKIAGKGTGELFF
>TRBJ2-7|TRBV5-4
CASSPEGAVPYEQYF
>TRBJ2-7|TRBV20-1
CSALSGLAGSNYEQYF
>TRBJ2-3|TRBV6-1
CASSEGLLGPTDTQYF
>TRBJ1-4|TRBV5-1
CASSRSGVQNEKLFF
>TRBJ2-5|TRBV20-1
CSAINPGLEETQYF
>TRBJ2-7|TRBV11-3
CASSLPSGSTEQYF
>TRBJ1-1|TRBV5-1
CASSLGQGAVTEAFF
>TRBJ1-5|TRBV30
CAWSSDGGGWSNQPQHF
>TRBJ2-5|TRBV3-1
CASSPPGRTSTQYF
>TRBJ2-7|TRBV12-3/TRBV12-4
CASSLGLFSRYEQYF
>TRBJ2-2|TRBV12-3/TRBV12-4
CASGNTGELFF
>TRBJ2-2|TRBV5-6
CASSFLGTSSGELFF
>TRBJ2-7|TRBV5-8
CASSLDSSGFYEQYF
>TRBJ2-3|TRBV5-1
CASSLAGQGASDTQYF
>TRBJ1-4|TRBV7-8
CASSPTIPRKGVLNEKLFF
>TRBJ2-1|TRBV5-1
CASSSPPSYNEQFF
>TRBJ2-5|TRBV5-5
CASSLAQRGRRETQYF
>TRBJ2-7|TRBV30
CAWTRPGTVEQYF
>TRBJ1-3|TRBV7-9
CASSVLRTLNSGNTIYF
>TRBJ2-7|TRBV6-1
CASSNRDRATYEQYF
>TRBJ2-7|TRBV28
CAIQSPGGGYHEQYF
>TRBJ2-3|TRBV20-1
CSGRGPDTQYF
>TRBJ2-7|TRBV4-1
CASSPSGGSYEQYF
>TRBJ2-2|TRBV5-1
CASSLGTSGANTGELFF
>TRBJ2-3|TRBV9
CASSVDGGRGSDTQYF
>TRBJ1-2|TRBV29-1
CSVEDQGTGLGYTF
>TRBJ1-4|TRBV19
CASSIDPGFPEKLFF
>TRBJ2-1|TRBV3-1
CASSAGLVGGEQFF
>TRBJ2-1|TRBV12-5
CASGIRLAGAINEQFF
>TRBJ1-5|TRBV30
CAWTSKLNQPQHF
>TRBJ2-1|TRBV6-1
CASSYGAGGDEQFF